This TCR beta chain was found in a study of radiotherapy plus CTLA-4 blockade in lung cancer. Across the study: Disease control was achieved by just over 30% of patients, and objective responses by less than 20%. Overall study results and limits: Reports state that early shifts in blood T cell clones, with interferon-beta, best predicted response. After treatment with radiotherapy plus ipilimumab, TCR clones that came from the tumor expanded in blood.

Here immunoSEQ multiplex PCR was the method, and the copy in TCRdb shows in-frame clones only, minus some. The sample lists tens of thousands of clones; less than 85% were seen once. People whose metastatic non-small-cell lung cancer was chemo-refractory got focal radiation along with CTLA-4 blockade by ipilimumab. In regard to this clone: Antigen: not known.

The TCR comes from a human donor with non-small cell lung cancer who had a complete response to radiotherapy plus ipilimumab. The sample consisted of peripheral blood, taken from a patient treated with radiotherapy plus ipilimumab.

CDR3 sequence reads: CASSQDPARGSDNSPLHF. The DNA for the CDR3 is TGCGCCAGCAGCCAAGATCCGGCCAGGGGATCGGATAATTCACCCCTCCACTTT. The rearrangement joins TRBV4-3 to TRBJ1-6; perhaps TRBD1 as D (6 bases). Trimming shortened V by 0 bases and J by 5 bases, and 17 bases separated the two germline ends. Germline loops: CDR1 LGHNA, CDR2 YSLEER. The CDR3 has 18 amino acids.